Each of the 11 T cell receptor beta chains below was sequenced from the same sample in a study of shared clonotypes between healthy human individuals (dated by TCRdb to 2020 to 2021). Libraries came from the immunoSEQ multiplex PCR assay. In its TCRdb copy, this immuneACCESS table keeps in-frame sequences only and misses some clones. Where compared with another copy, unresolved V genes explain less than half of these, and the others have no known cause. For this sample there are hundreds of thousands of clones; roughly 98% appear just once. Approximately 0.3% of the sample rests with the top ten. CD8 naive samples were CD45RO-negative cells positively selected for CCR7, giving a CD45RA+CCR7+ population that excluded TemRA cells. The specimen was naive CD8+ T cells sorted from blood. This sample's cell subset or site label indicates: CD45RA+CCR7+. These receptors originate from a man aged 25 to 40 in good health.

The V and J genes are TRBV7-8 and TRBJ2-6; 11 bases fit TRBD1. The CDR3 is 17 amino acids. Germline assignment: CDR1 SGHVS and CDR2 FQNEAQ. Trimming removed 5 bases from V and 3 bases from J; junction bases left unmatched: 6. The CDR3 loop reads CASSPRTGGVGANVLTF. The CDR3 DNA reads TGTGCCAGCAGCCCCCGGACAGGGGGCGTTGGGGCCAACGTCCTGACTTTC.

The chain recombines TRBV5-1 with TRBJ2-1; D call uncertain. CDR3 length: 15 amino acids. Germline assignment: CDR1 SGHRS and CDR2 YFSETQ. Trimming stripped 4 bases from V and 2 bases from J, with 13 bases between. CDR3 DNA: TGCGCCAGCAGCGAAGCAGGTTTTCCCTACAATGAGCAGTTCTTC. It specifies CASSEAGFPYNEQFF.

The chain carries TRBV27 and TRBJ2-7, with TRBD1 as a possible D gene (6 bases). V lost 0 bases, J lost 2 bases, and 17 bases lay in between. The CDR3 is made up of 17 amino acids. Germline CDR1 MNHEY, CDR2 SMNVEV (reference sequence). The CDR3 bases are TGTGCCAGCAGTTTATCTCCCCGGGACATCCCTACCTACGAGCAGTACTTC. Residues: CASSLSPRDIPTYEQYF.

This sequence joins TRBV10-2 and TRBJ2-7; 8 bases are shared with TRBD1. The CDR3 is 14 amino acids. Trimming at V came to 2 bases and at J to 0 bases, leaving 0 bases not matched to a gene. The germline V gene has CDR1 WSHSY and CDR2 SAAADI. The CDR3 nucleotides read TGCGCCAGCAGTGAGACAGGGGGCTCCTACGAGCAGTACTTC. This translates into CASSETGGSYEQYF.

The chain employs TRBV7-9 and TRBJ2-5; D remains unclear. Per germline, CDR1 SEHNR and CDR2 FQNEAQ (reference sequence). V was shortened by 2 bases and J by 0 bases, with 10 bases between the two germline ends. This CDR3 region has 15 residues. CDR3 in amino acids: CASSLTAAYQETQYF. CDR3 sequence (DNA): TGTGCCAGCAGCTTAACGGCAGCCTACCAAGAGACCCAGTACTTC.

The J gene is TRBJ2-1, the V gene TRBV7-2; 15 bases align to TRBD2. The J segment lost 8 bases and the V segment lost 6 bases, leaving 14 bases of the junction unmatched. The V gene's germline CDR1 is SGHTA and CDR2 FQGNSA. The CDR3 consists of 18 residues. The chain's CDR3 is CASSLPKTGTSGRHEQFF. In DNA form, the CDR3 reads TGTGCCAGCAGTCTCCCTAAGACCGGGACTAGCGGGAGGCATGAGCAGTTCTTC. The full variable domain, rest sourced from reference TRBV7-2 and TRBJ2-1, is GAGVSQSPSNKVTEKGKDVELRCDPISGHTALYWYRQSLGQGLEFLIYFQGNSAPDKSGLPSDRFSAERTGGSVSTLTIQRTQQEDSAVYLCASSLPKTGTSGRHEQFFGPGTRLTVL.

J is TRBJ2-6 and V is TRBV4-3; either TRBD1 or TRBD2 may fit D (5 bases each). The germline V gene encodes CDR1 LGHNA and CDR2 YSLEER. Trimming took off 1 base at V and 0 bases at J, with 10 bases between the two ends. This CDR3 region has 17 residues. The CDR3 loop reads CASSQGGAGSGANVLTF. The CDR3 region has the DNA TGCGCCAGCAGCCAAGGGGGCGCGGGCTCTGGGGCCAACGTCCTGACTTTC.

V gene TRBV6-5 combines with J gene TRBJ2-5; 7 nucleotides line up with TRBD2. Germline V gene sequence: CDR1 MNHEY, CDR2 SVGAGI. With V trimmed by 9 bases and J by 3 bases, 7 bases remained unmatched. This CDR3 contains 13 residues. The CDR3 bases are TGTGCCAGTGGCCAGCGGGGCGAAGAGACCCAGTACTTC. Its protein product is CASGQRGEETQYF.

This rearrangement joins TRBV6-6 to TRBJ2-7, with D hard to call. Germline V lookup: CDR1 MNHNY, CDR2 SVGAGI (reference sequence). This CDR3 comprises 9 residues. V lost 8 bases to trimming and J lost 5 bases, with 4 bases between them. The CDR3 here is CASGDEQYF. For the CDR3, the DNA is TGTGCCAGCGGTGACGAGCAGTACTTC.

The count of this clone is one. The chain carries TRBV4-3 and TRBJ2-1, with no clear D. Per the germline V gene, CDR1 is LGHNA and CDR2 is YSLEER. The CDR3 length is 14 residues. V lost 1 base and J 4 bases, leaving 8 bases between the germline ends. This CDR3 is CASSQVGGYNEQFF. The CDR3 region has the DNA TGCGCCAGCAGCCAAGTAGGTGGGTACAATGAGCAGTTCTTC.

The gene calls are TRBV19 and TRBJ2-1; the match to TRBD2 covers 7 bases. Germline lookup yields CDR1 LNHDA and CDR2 SQIVND (reference sequence). The V gene end was trimmed by 5 bases and the J gene end by 2 bases; junction bases not matched to a gene: 18. This CDR3 contains 19 residues. In DNA form, the CDR3 reads TGTGCCAGTAGTTCCCCCACTAGCGCCGGCCCCAAAGCCTACAATGAGCAGTTCTTC. Translation gives CASSSPTSAGPKAYNEQFF.